The 9 T cell receptor beta chains in this list originate from one sample, sequenced in a study of T-cell memory formation after mild COVID-19 (dated by TCRdb to the early 2020s). Libraries came from 5' RACE. The sequencer was an Illumina NovaSeq 6000. Clones were called with MiXCR by TCRdb after fastp trimmed the public reads at Q25, and only in-frame beta chains were retained. Merged by CDR3 protein, the rows form single entries marked with the most common genes and DNA. This sample holds around 250,000 distinct CDR3 sequences; 15% were observed only once. Of the sample, 2% to 2.5% falls within the top ten clones. Source material: PBMCs or a T cell subset sorted from them (not recorded which). Receptors originate from an adult woman who had mild COVID-19 (a few samples of this study predate the infection). The sample titles of this study are shuffled in the database, so cell type and time point are left out; the donor was told from shared clones.

In this sample, this clonotype turned up a few times. The chain has TRBV11-3 and TRBJ2-1; 15 nucleotides align to TRBD2. The CDR3 covers 15 residues. The ends lost 5 bases at V and 10 bases at J; junction bases unmatched: 6. In germline, CDR1 is SGHNT, CDR2 YENEEA. CDR3 amino acids: CASSPGLAGGWEQFF. The DNA of the CDR3 is TGTGCCAGCAGCCCGGGACTAGCGGGAGGATGGGAGCAGTTCTTC.

This clonotype was observed a few times. One end of the junction varies from germline; a read error may be responsible. The chain couples TRBV6-5 to TRBJ2-5; D might be TRBD1 (7 bases). The germline gives CDR1 MNHEY, CDR2 SVGAGI. The CDR3 has 14 amino acids. The DNA for the CDR3 is TGTGCCAGCAGGCGGGACAGCGCGCAAGAGTCCCAGTACTTC. Protein sequence: CASRRDSAQESQYF.

CDR3 nucleotides: TGTGCCAGCAGTGGGGCAGGGACCGTCTTGGGTCAGCCCCAGCATTTT. It specifies CASSGAGTVLGQPQHF. The chain recombines TRBV6-1 with TRBJ1-5; tentative D call: TRBD1 (5 bases). CDR3 length: 16 residues. Between the trimmed V and J ends, which lost 4 bases and 6 bases, there was a span of 19 bases. CDR1 is MNHNS and CDR2 is SASEGT in the germline V gene.

A few counts support this clonotype. The rearrangement links TRBV6-2 or TRBV6-3 to TRBJ2-1; D call uncertain. V lost 5 bases and J lost 10, with 9 bases in between. Looked up from germline, CDR1 is MNHEY and CDR2 is SVGEGT. The CDR3 length is 11 residues. DNA for the CDR3: TGTGCCAGCAGTAGGGCATTCGAGCAGTTCTTC. It encodes CASSRAFEQFF.

The V call is TRBV6-4, the J call TRBJ2-3, with 7 nucleotides matching TRBD2. The CDR3 spans 15 residues. Germline CDR1 MRHNA, CDR2 SNTAGT. The V and J ends lost 3 bases and 3 bases, in that order; junction bases with no gene match: 6. The CDR3: CASSEGGTSTDTQYF. In nucleotides, the CDR3 is TGTGCCAGCAGTGAGGGGGGGACTTCAACAGATACGCAGTATTTT.

This clonotype was recorded a few times. The chain recombines TRBV29-1 with TRBJ2-7, with 7 bases matching TRBD2. In germline, CDR1 is SQVTM, CDR2 ANQGSEA. V shed 3 bases, J shed 4 bases, and the junction held 9 bases outside the gene matches. This CDR3 is 14 amino acids long. CDR3 protein: CSVDSASGGYEQYF. The CDR3 nucleotides are TGCAGCGTTGACTCAGCTAGCGGAGGGTACGAGCAGTACTTC.

V is TRBV7-9 and J is TRBJ2-7, with D hard to call. In germline, CDR1 is SEHNR, CDR2 FQNEAQ (reference sequence). V was pared by 1 base and J by 5 bases, with 6 bases between. This CDR3 region has 12 residues. CDR3 sequence: CASSLVRNEQYF. The CDR3 DNA follows: TGTGCCAGCAGCTTAGTTAGAAACGAGCAGTACTTC.

The rearrangement uses TRBV28 and TRBJ2-1; 9 nucleotides agree with TRBD1. The CDR3 has 17 amino acids. CDR1 and CDR2 from the germline V gene are MDHEN and SYDVKM. Trimming cost V 5 bases and J 2 bases; bases outside gene matches: 10. In DNA form, the CDR3 reads TGTGCCAGCAGTACCTTAGGGACAGGGATACCCTACAATGAGCAGTTCTTC. Residues: CASSTLGTGIPYNEQFF.

This clonotype has more than one count but fewer than ten. V usage is TRBV12-3 or TRBV12-4 and J usage is TRBJ2-3, with 8 bases that match TRBD2. The J segment lost 4 bases and the V segment lost 2 bases, leaving 2 bases of the junction unmatched. This CDR3 has 14 residues. This CDR3 reads CASSLRGLADTQYF. CDR3 in DNA: TGTGCCAGCAGTTTAAGGGGACTAGCAGATACGCAGTATTTT.